These 18 T cell receptor beta chains share one sample of origin, sequenced in a study of T cell responses to AZD1222 COVID-19 vaccine (dated by TCRdb to the early 2020s). The method was the immunoSEQ multiplex PCR assay. TCRdb re-hosts the immuneACCESS table, in-frame sequences only. Its copies lack some clones; in the studies checked, an unresolved V gene accounts for under half of them, and the cause for the rest is not known. Recorded for this sample are some 120,000 clones; around 90% of them occurred a single time. About 8.3% of the sample is held by the ten biggest clonotypes. The label giving this sample's time point can be read as: baseline before first vaccination. Sample: peripheral blood, taken on day 0 of AZD1222 vaccination. These receptors were collected from an adult in good health.

The chain is built from TRBV5-1 and TRBJ2-3, with 12 bases identical to TRBD2. CDR3 size: 17 residues. The germline gives CDR1 SGHRS, CDR2 YFSETQ. J was trimmed by 2 bases and V by 3 bases; bases with no gene match: 7. The CDR3 reads CASSSGLAGGATDTQYF. DNA for the CDR3: TGCGCCAGCAGCTCCGGCCTAGCGGGGGGGGCCACAGATACGCAGTATTTT.

The chain joins TRBV14 to TRBJ2-1; no clear D gene. Germline values: CDR1 SGHDN, CDR2 FVKESK. V was trimmed by 0 bases and J by 9 bases, leaving 12 bases between them. CDR3 length equals 14 residues. In nucleotides, the CDR3 is TGTGCCAGCAGCCAAGATTTGAACTCCGGTGAGCAGTTCTTC. Translating it yields CASSQDLNSGEQFF.

J is TRBJ2-7 and V is TRBV5-1; TRBD1 might be the D (6 bases). Germline V gene sequence: CDR1 SGHRS, CDR2 YFSETQ. V dropped 4 bases and J dropped 4 bases, with 9 bases sitting between them. This CDR3 contains 12 residues. The CDR3 sequence is CASSQGGYEQYF. The CDR3 region has the DNA TGCGCCAGCAGCCAAGGGGGATACGAGCAGTACTTC.

This rearrangement joins TRBV5-5 to TRBJ2-1; 9 bases match TRBD1. Germline V gene sequence: CDR1 SGHKS, CDR2 YYEKEE (reference sequence). V shed 4 bases and J 9 bases; nucleotides not matched to a gene: 5. The CDR3 totals 13 residues. CDR3 in DNA: TGTGCCAGCAGCAGGACAGGGGATGGTGAGCAGTTCTTC. It is translated as CASSRTGDGEQFF.

In this sample, this clone turned up once. The chain couples TRBV27 to TRBJ1-1; maybe TRBD1 (5 bases). The CDR3 spans 15 residues. Trimming removed 2 bases at V and 1 base at J, with 11 bases between. In germline, CDR1 is MNHEY, CDR2 SMNVEV (reference sequence). The CDR3 loop is CASSLTPTGNTEAFF. CDR3 DNA: TGTGCCAGCAGTTTAACACCCACAGGGAACACTGAAGCTTTCTTT.

This chain links TRBV18 with TRBJ1-6, with D perhaps matching TRBD1 (6 bases). CDR1 and CDR2 (germline): KGHSH, LQKENI. The ends were cut back, 3 bases at V and 6 bases at J, with 15 bases in the middle. The CDR3 spans 16 residues. Written as DNA, the CDR3 is TGTGCCAGCTCACCCGAACAGGGAAATCTTAATTCACCCCTCCACTTT. Translated, it gives CASSPEQGNLNSPLHF.

J is TRBJ2-7 and V is TRBV5-1; TRBD1 matches 7 bases. Trimming at V came to 4 bases and at J to 3 bases, leaving 7 bases not matched to a gene. This CDR3 has 14 amino acids. Germline values: CDR1 SGHRS, CDR2 YFSETQ. The CDR3 DNA sequence: TGCGCCAGCAGCGCCGGGACAGTTGTCTACGAGCAGTACTTC. It yields the protein CASSAGTVVYEQYF.

The rearrangement links TRBV6-5 to TRBJ1-2; 7 positions match TRBD1. From germline, CDR1 is MNHEY and CDR2 SVGAGI. After removal of 2 bases from V and 6 bases from J, the junction contained 6 bases not matched to a gene. The CDR3 spans 14 residues. Here the CDR3 DNA reads TGTGCCAGCAGTTACCCAGGGACAGTTGATGGCTACACCTTC. Translating gives CASSYPGTVDGYTF.

The J gene is TRBJ2-5, the V gene TRBV19, with D tentatively TRBD1 (6 bases). The CDR3 runs to 15 residues. CDR1 is LNHDA and CDR2 is SQIVND in the germline V gene (reference sequence). V was trimmed by 6 bases and J by 3 bases, leaving 17 bases between them. The CDR3 sequence: CASRPNRAGEETQYF. CDR3 DNA: TGTGCCAGTAGACCAAACCGGGCAGGGGAAGAGACCCAGTACTTC.

This chain joins TRBV28 and TRBJ2-7; 9 bases are a match to TRBD1. The V gene end was trimmed by 5 bases and the J gene end by 5 bases; junction bases not matched to a gene: 13. The germline V gene encodes CDR1 MDHEN and CDR2 SYDVKM. This CDR3 is built from 16 residues. CDR3 protein: CASSAPSGTGRNEQYF. In nucleotides, the CDR3 is TGTGCCAGCAGTGCGCCATCCGGGACAGGGAGGAACGAGCAGTACTTC.

V and J are TRBV15 and TRBJ1-5, with D uncertain. This CDR3 region has 13 residues. CDR1 is LNHNV, CDR2 YYDKDF, per germline (reference sequence). Trimming cost V 1 base and J 5 bases, with 6 bases left between them. The CDR3 DNA is TGTGCCACCAGCAGAGTGGGTGATCAGCCCCAGCATTTT. Translated: CATSRVGDQPQHF.

The chain joins TRBV10-3 to TRBJ1-1; the match to TRBD1 covers 8 bases. This CDR3 contains 14 residues. V shed 3 bases, J shed 6 bases, and the junction held 6 bases outside the gene matches. Germline V lookup: CDR1 ENHRY, CDR2 SYGVKD. DNA of the CDR3: TGTGCCATCAGTGACGACACAGGGGGGGCTGAAGCTTTCTTT. This sequence encodes CAISDDTGGAEAFF.

The CDR3, as DNA: TGTGCCAGTGCTGACAGGGCGGGCAATCAGCCCCAGCATTTT. This codes for CASADRAGNQPQHF. The chain recombines TRBV19 with TRBJ1-5; 7 bases fit TRBD1. Germline V lookup: CDR1 LNHDA, CDR2 SQIVND (reference sequence). V trimming: 8 bases; J trimming: 2 bases; junction bases outside the gene matches: 6. The CDR3 is 14 amino acids.

The rearrangement joins TRBV5-7 to TRBJ2-7; no reliable D call. TRBV5-7 is an ORF, with its function uncertain. This CDR3 has 13 amino acids. Trimming took off 0 bases at V and 3 bases at J, with 7 bases between the two ends. CDR3 DNA: TGTGCCAGCAGCTTGGTGCAGCTCTACGAGCAGTACTTC. It encodes CASSLVQLYEQYF.

V is TRBV19 and J is TRBJ2-5, with TRBD2 matching 7 bases. This CDR3 spans 14 amino acids. Per germline, CDR1 LNHDA and CDR2 SQIVND (reference sequence). V lost 1 base and J lost 6; bases outside the gene matches: 5. DNA for the CDR3: TGTGCCAGTAGTATAGCAAGGCGGGAGAAGACCCAGTACTTC. Protein product: CASSIARREKTQYF.

V and J are TRBV6-5 and TRBJ2-7; D could derive from TRBD1 or TRBD2 (5 bases each). Per the germline V gene, CDR1 is MNHEY and CDR2 is SVGAGI. CDR3 length: 13 residues. V dropped 6 bases and J dropped 5 bases, with 14 bases sitting between them. DNA for the CDR3: TGTGCCAGCAGGCTAAGGGGAGTGAACGAGCAGTACTTC. Protein product: CASRLRGVNEQYF.

This clone was observed a handful of times. The DNA for the CDR3 is TGTGCCAGCAGCTTAGTGTTACCGTCCGCCAAAAACATTCAGTACTTC. This gives the protein CASSLVLPSAKNIQYF. V and J are TRBV7-8 and TRBJ2-4; D uncertain. The ends were cut back, 1 base at V and 1 base at J, with 11 bases in the middle. Germline V CDR1 and CDR2: SGHVS, FQNEAQ. The CDR3 loop spans 16 amino acids.

The CDR3 is CASSSGLSGNTIYF. The CDR3 nucleotides read TGTGCCAGCAGCTCGGGGTTGTCTGGAAACACCATATATTTT. The chain joins TRBV7-9 to TRBJ1-3; no reliable D call. V gave up 4 bases and J gave up 1 base, with 8 bases separating them. Germline loops: CDR1 SEHNR, CDR2 FQNEAQ (reference sequence). The CDR3 has 14 residues. Supplemented by reference TRBV7-9 and TRBJ1-3, the full variable domain reads DTGVSQNPRHKITKRGQNVTFRCDPISEHNRLYWYRQTLGQGPEFLTYFQNEAQLEKSRLLSDRFSAERPKGSFSTLEIQRTEQGDSAMYLCASSSGLSGNTIYFGEGSWLTVV.